A selection of T cell receptor beta chains follows, all from one sample in a study of blood T cell repertoires in COVID-19. Using immunoSEQ multiplex PCR, the repertoire was profiled, and TCRdb retains in-frame clones only, with some absent. The profile shows approximately 35,000 clones, 70% to 90% of them singletons. Sequences were obtained from peripheral blood. The source is a man aged 60 to 69 with active COVID-19. The CDR3 runs from the conserved cysteine through the conserved F or W. The order of the fields is V gene, clone size, J gene, D gene, CDR3 DNA, CDR3 protein. A D gene is named only where the DNA matches it firmly. Clone size is given for some rows only: seen once, a few or many times, or a class if the clone is expanded.

V: TRBV4-2; size: NA; J: TRBJ1-1; D: NA; DNA: TGTGCCAGCAGCCGCACTCCGAACACTGAAGCTTTCTTT; CDR3: CASSRTPNTEAFF
V: TRBV19; size: NA; J: TRBJ2-1; D: NA; DNA: TGTGCCAGTAGTATCGTCATAGGGATTGGAACGGGGAATTACAATGAGCAGTTCTTC; CDR3: CASSIVIGIGTGNYNEQFF
V: TRBV18; size: NA; J: TRBJ2-5; D: TRBD2; DNA: TGTGCCAGCTCACCCGGGACTATAGAGACCCAGTACTTC; CDR3: CASSPGTIETQYF
V: TRBV5-1; size: NA; J: TRBJ1-1; D: TRBD1; DNA: TGCGCCAGCAGCTTAAGTCCCCGGACAGGGGTTGCTTTCTTT; CDR3: CASSLSPRTGVAFF
V: TRBV29-1; size: NA; J: TRBJ2-6; D: NA; DNA: TGCAGCGTTGTCGGAGACTCTGGGGCCAACGTCCTGACTTTC; CDR3: CSVVGDSGANVLTF
V: TRBV7-2; size: NA; J: TRBJ2-1; D: TRBD2; DNA: TGTGCCAGCAGCTTAGCCCGACTAGCGGGAGGGTCCTACAATGAGCAGTTCTTC; CDR3: CASSLARLAGGSYNEQFF
V: TRBV11-2; size: NA; J: TRBJ2-5; D: TRBD1; DNA: TGTGCCAGCAGCCGGGACAGGGTGGCAGAGACCCAGTACTTC; CDR3: CASSRDRVAETQYF
V: TRBV5-1; size: NA; J: TRBJ2-2; D: NA; DNA: TGCGCCAGCAGGGGAGAAGCGGTTTGGGTCACCGGGGAGCTGTTTTTT; CDR3: CASRGEAVWVTGELFF
V: TRBV2; size: NA; J: TRBJ2-1; D: NA; DNA: TGTGCCAGCAGTGATAGGGGAGGTAGTAGAAATGAGCAGTTCTTC; CDR3: CASSDRGGSRNEQFF
V: TRBV3-1/TRBV3-2; size: NA; J: TRBJ1-5; D: TRBD1; DNA: TGTGCCAGCAGCCGCAGGGGGGACAATCAGCCCCAGCATTTT; CDR3: CASSRRGDNQPQHF
V: TRBV14; size: NA; J: TRBJ2-7; D: TRBD2; DNA: TGTGCCAGCAGTTTCGGACTAGCGGGGGCCTACGAGCAGTACTTC; CDR3: CASSFGLAGAYEQYF
V: TRBV18; size: NA; J: TRBJ2-1; D: TRBD2; DNA: TGTGCCAGCTCACCAGGGACTAGCGGTACCTACAATGAGCAGTTCTTC; CDR3: CASSPGTSGTYNEQFF
V: TRBV19; size: NA; J: TRBJ1-2; D: TRBD1; DNA: TGTGCCAGTAGAATAAAGGCAGGGGGCGCGCATGGCTACACCTTC; CDR3: CASRIKAGGAHGYTF
V: TRBV5-1; size: NA; J: TRBJ1-2; D: TRBD1; DNA: TGCGCCAGCAGCCCCACAGGGGGCACTAACTATGGCTACACCTTC; CDR3: CASSPTGGTNYGYTF
V: TRBV10-3; size: NA; J: TRBJ2-4; D: TRBD2; DNA: TGTGCCATCGGGGCGGCGGGAGGCGCGAAAAACATTCAGTACTTC; CDR3: CAIGAAGGAKNIQYF
V: TRBV19; size: NA; J: TRBJ2-1; D: TRBD2; DNA: TGTGCCAGTAGTTTCCAGCGGGGAAATGAGCAGTTCTTC; CDR3: CASSFQRGNEQFF
V: TRBV6-6; size: NA; J: TRBJ2-1; D: NA; DNA: TGTGCCAGCAGAGAGGACAATGAGCAGTTCTTC; CDR3: CASREDNEQFF
V: TRBV5-1; size: NA; J: TRBJ2-3; D: TRBD2; DNA: TGCGCCAGCGGGGGGACTAGCGGAATCACAGATACGCAGTATTTT; CDR3: CASGGTSGITDTQYF
V: TRBV28; size: few; J: TRBJ2-7; D: TRBD2; DNA: TGTGCCAGCAGTTTAGGGAGGGACTACGAGCAGTACTTC; CDR3: CASSLGRDYEQYF
V: TRBV27; size: NA; J: TRBJ2-1; D: TRBD2; DNA: TGTGCCAGCAGTCTCGCTAGCGGGAACAATGAGCAGTTCTTC; CDR3: CASSLASGNNEQFF
V: TRBV6-5; size: NA; J: TRBJ1-1; D: NA; DNA: TGTGCCAGCGGCAGGGTCTTAATGAACACTGAAGCTTTCTTT; CDR3: CASGRVLMNTEAFF
V: TRBV7-9; size: once; J: TRBJ1-1; D: TRBD1; DNA: TGTGCCAGCAGCTTAGGAGGGACAGGGAGTATCCCGCGGGCTTTCTTT; CDR3: CASSLGGTGSIPRAFF